These 12 T cell receptor beta chains share one sample of origin, sequenced in a study of CD8 T cells in ankylosing spondylitis. TCRdb passed the 5' RACE reads through MiXCR, listing each CDR3 protein once. The sample has about 360,000 distinct CDR3 sequences; 20% to 25% are singletons. Sequencing used blood, either unsorted or a sorted T cell fraction (not recorded which). These receptor sequences come from a male donor with ankylosing spondylitis or in good health (not recorded which).

This clonotype was counted a few times. The chain has TRBV4-1 and TRBJ2-7; TRBD1 aligns across 10 bases. The CDR3 consists of 16 residues. Germline assignment: CDR1 MGHRA and CDR2 YSYEKL. With 2 bases clipped from V and 5 bases from J, the junction kept 9 bases outside the gene matches. The CDR3 is CASSQLGQGIRDEQYF. CDR3 coding DNA: TGCGCCAGCAGCCAATTGGGACAGGGGATTCGGGACGAGCAGTACTTC.

This clonotype has just a few counts. The gene calls are TRBV7-9 and TRBJ2-3; D not resolved. Trimming took off 5 bases at V and 4 bases at J, with 13 bases between the two ends. CDR1 is SEHNR, CDR2 FQNEAQ, per germline (reference sequence). The CDR3 totals 14 residues. As DNA, the CDR3 is TGTGCCAGCAGCCCCGAGCTCGAAGCAGATACGCAGTATTTT. This encodes CASSPELEADTQYF.

The rearrangement uses TRBV3-1 and TRBJ2-5, with 8 bases fitting TRBD2. V lost 2 bases, J lost 5 bases, and 7 bases stayed unmatched. The germline CDR1 and CDR2 sequences are LGHDT and YNNKEL (reference sequence). The CDR3 is made up of 15 amino acids. DNA for the CDR3: TGTGCCAGCAGCCAAAATGGACTAGCCGGGGAGACCCAGTACTTC. Amino acids: CASSQNGLAGETQYF.

This clonotype has only a few counts. The rearrangement joins TRBV12-3 or TRBV12-4 to TRBJ2-5; D tentatively fits TRBD1 or TRBD2 (5 bases each). The CDR3 runs 16 residues. The germline V and J ends were trimmed by 5 bases and 0 bases, with 16 bases remaining between them. The CDR3 here is CASSLRFSGHQETQYF. In DNA form, the CDR3 reads TGTGCCAGCAGTCTCAGATTTTCGGGGCACCAAGAGACCCAGTACTTC.

This clonotype was observed a few times. The chain couples TRBV7-6 to TRBJ2-3; the match to TRBD1 covers 8 bases. CDR3 length: 16 residues. The ends lost 5 bases at V and 5 bases at J; junction bases unmatched: 12. In germline, CDR1 is SGHVS, CDR2 FNYEAQ. In nucleotides, the CDR3 is TGTGCCAGCAGCCCTAGACAGGGGATGATGGAAGATACGCAGTATTTT. Protein sequence: CASSPRQGMMEDTQYF.

The gene calls are TRBV2 and TRBJ2-3, with TRBD2 matching over 7 bases. Unmatched junction bases numbered 11, after V lost 9 bases and J lost 2 bases. The CDR3 spans 15 residues. Germline CDR1 and CDR2: SNHLY and FYNNEI. The CDR3 loop is CARNSGAGNTDTQYF. CDR3 nucleotide sequence: TGTGCCAGAAATTCGGGAGCGGGGAACACAGATACGCAGTATTTT.

V and J are TRBV5-1 and TRBJ2-7, with TRBD1 matching 7 bases. The germline V gene has CDR1 SGHRS and CDR2 YFSETQ. This CDR3 spans 14 amino acids. With V trimmed by 4 bases and J by 0 bases, 4 bases remained unmatched. DNA for the CDR3: TGCGCCAGCAGCGAAAGGACAGGCTCCTACGAGCAGTACTTC. It translates to CASSERTGSYEQYF.

This clonotype was counted a few times. The V and J genes are TRBV6-1 and TRBJ2-1; D may be TRBD2 (6 bases). V dropped 5 bases and J dropped 6 bases, with 14 bases sitting between them. CDR3 length: 14 residues. Germline assignment: CDR1 MNHNS and CDR2 SASEGT. The DNA of the CDR3 is TGTGCCAGCAGTCCGAGACTAGTTTCCAATGAGCAGTTCTTC. Its translation: CASSPRLVSNEQFF.

Only a few counts were recorded for this clonotype. The chain has TRBV3-1 and TRBJ1-1, with 7 positions matching TRBD1. CDR1 LGHDT and CDR2 YNNKEL come from the germline V gene (reference sequence). The length of the CDR3 is 14 residues. J gave up 1 base and V 2 bases, and 1 base lay outside the gene matches. CDR3 DNA: TGTGCCAGCAGCCAAAGACAGGGGAACACTGAAGCTTTCTTT. Protein: CASSQRQGNTEAFF.

The J gene is TRBJ2-1, the V gene TRBV4-1; no reliable D call. V was shortened by 0 bases and J by 5 bases, with 8 bases between the two germline ends. Germline CDR1 and CDR2: MGHRA and YSYEKL. The CDR3 has 14 amino acids. The CDR3 loop reads CASSQDLTNNEQFF. The CDR3 DNA follows: TGCGCCAGCAGCCAAGACCTTACCAACAATGAGCAGTTCTTC.

The chain's CDR3 is CSASDRLNTGELFF. CDR3 nucleotide sequence: TGCAGTGCTAGTGATCGGCTGAACACCGGGGAGCTGTTTTTT. J is TRBJ2-2 and V is TRBV20-1; D is ambiguous. The CDR3 is 14 residues long. Trimming took 3 bases from V and 1 from J, leaving 9 bases between them. Germline CDR1 reads DFQATT; CDR2 reads SNEGSKA (reference sequence).

The chain uses TRBV11-2 and TRBJ2-5; tentative D call: TRBD1 (6 bases). V was trimmed by 1 base and J by 4 bases, leaving 13 bases between them. The V gene's germline CDR1 is SGHAT and CDR2 FQNNGV. This CDR3 region has 15 residues. The DNA of the CDR3 is TGTGCCAGCAGCTTAGGGGCGGGCAGGGGAGAGACCCAGTACTTC. Amino acid sequence: CASSLGAGRGETQYF. Together with reference TRBV11-2 and TRBJ2-5, the CDR3 gives the full variable domain: EAGVAQSPRYKIIEKRQSVAFWCNPISGHATLYWYQQILGQGPKLLIQFQNNGVVDDSQLPKDRFSAERLKGVDSTLKIQPAKLEDSAVYLCASSLGAGRGETQYFGPGTRLLVL.